The T cell receptor (beta chain) under discussion was sequenced for a study of blood T cells in healthy people across ages. Findings and limits, study-wide: Higher diversity and more naive CD4+ cells were features of long-lived donors, compared to aged donors. In older individuals, TCR beta diversity per million T cells was lower, falling roughly linearly with age.

PCR was performed a second time for 7 to 11 cycles using a sample-barcoded 5' primer and a J-beta primer mix. Each cDNA molecule was tagged by a template-switch adaptor with 12 random nucleotides. In TCRdb, the 5' RACE reads were re-called with MiXCR into one record per CDR3 protein. The sample lists roughly 1,100,000 distinct CDR3 sequences, under 30% occurring once. Details on this clonotype: Its antigen is not identified.

These data also formed part of another study, on T cells of mothers and their children. This second study says: Samples were obtained from a few healthy Caucasian mothers and their six children.

Sequencing was performed on blood. The receptor's source is a girl aged 2 to 10 in good health.

The DNA for the CDR3 is TGCAGTGCTAGTCAGGGGCCGCAAGAGACCCAGTACTTC. This gives the protein CSASQGPQETQYF. The rearrangement uses TRBV20-1 and TRBJ2-5; a weak D match, TRBD1 (6 bases). CDR1 and CDR2 from the germline V gene are DFQATT and SNEGSKA (reference sequence). This CDR3 is built from 13 residues. The ends were cut back, 3 bases at V and 2 bases at J, with 10 bases in the middle.